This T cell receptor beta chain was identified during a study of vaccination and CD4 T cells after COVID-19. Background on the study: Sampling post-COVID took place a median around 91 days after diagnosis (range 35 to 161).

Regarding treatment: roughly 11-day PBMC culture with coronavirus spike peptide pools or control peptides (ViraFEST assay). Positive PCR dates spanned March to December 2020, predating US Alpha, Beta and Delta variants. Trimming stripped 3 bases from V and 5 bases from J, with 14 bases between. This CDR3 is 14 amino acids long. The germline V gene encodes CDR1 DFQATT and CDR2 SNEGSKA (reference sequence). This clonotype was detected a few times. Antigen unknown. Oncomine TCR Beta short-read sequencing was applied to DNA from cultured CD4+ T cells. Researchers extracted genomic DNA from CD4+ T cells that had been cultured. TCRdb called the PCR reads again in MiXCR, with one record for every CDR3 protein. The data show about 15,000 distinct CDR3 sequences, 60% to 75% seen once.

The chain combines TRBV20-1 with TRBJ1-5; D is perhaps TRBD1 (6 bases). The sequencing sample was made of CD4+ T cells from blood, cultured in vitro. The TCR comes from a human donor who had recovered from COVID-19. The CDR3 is CSASLRGLDQPQHF. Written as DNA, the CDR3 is TGCAGTGCTAGTCTCCGGGGGCTCGATCAGCCCCAGCATTTT.